This TCR beta chain was sequenced in a study of blood T cell repertoires in COVID-19. Whole-study context: The samples span acute and convalescent COVID-19 from the United States, Italy and Spain. PBMCs, B-cell-depleted T cells, or T cells were the source of the cDNA or gDNA that made up the material.

Original methodology: Amplification from reference gene primers served as the basis for estimated nucleated cell counts. Clones were sequenced by immunoSEQ multiplex PCR, and TCRdb holds only the in-frame ones, with some missing. The V and J calls and clone size were taken over from that table, and D and trimming were inferred from the DNA. The table lists over 130,000 clones, around 89% of them singletons. The germline V gene has CDR1 SGHRS and CDR2 YFSETQ. V was pared by 4 bases and J by 4 bases, with 6 bases of the junction left unmatched. The CDR3 is 15 amino acids. The material sequenced was peripheral blood. The chain joins TRBV5-1 to TRBJ1-3; 9 bases line up with TRBD1. The clonotype was recovered from a human donor in a cohort sampled during active COVID-19. Here the CDR3 DNA reads TGCGCCAGCAGCCCCAGAACAGGGGGCGGAAACACCATATATTTT. This encodes CASSPRTGGGNTIYF.